The next 23 T cell receptor beta chains were all read from a single sample in a study of T cell repertoires in cytomegalovirus infection. No cognate antigen is known for these TCRs. TCRdb independently ran MiXCR on the reads; one entry per CDR3 protein. The sample shows roughly 120,000 distinct CDR3 sequences, about 9.4% of them seen only once. The sample consisted of PBMCs, sequenced either directly or after in vitro stimulation (not recorded which). These receptors were taken from a human donor in good health (CMV status not recorded). Some clones in this sample may be carry-over from other donors' samples.

This clonotype has a handful of counts. The chain joins TRBV7-2 to TRBJ2-1; possibly TRBD2 for D (6 bases). The CDR3 sequence is 16 residues long. V shed 5 bases and J shed 0 bases, with 14 bases lying between them. Germline V lookup: CDR1 SGHTA, CDR2 FQGNSA. The CDR3 DNA follows: TGTGCCAGCAGCGTTAGCGGATACAGCTCCTACAATGAGCAGTTCTTC. Its protein is CASSVSGYSSYNEQFF.

This clonotype was counted at least ten times. The J gene is TRBJ1-5, the V gene TRBV12-3 or TRBV12-4, with D possibly matching TRBD1 (5 bases). Between the trimmed V and J ends, which lost 5 bases and 6 bases, there was a span of 8 bases. The CDR3 loop spans 12 amino acids. The CDR3, as DNA: TGTGCCAGCAGTGGGGGGGGTCAGCCCCAGCATTTT. Translation: CASSGGGQPQHF.

This clonotype turned up a few times. The chain uses TRBV6-2 or TRBV6-3 and TRBJ2-7, with 8 bases lining up with TRBD2. J gave up 5 bases and V 3 bases, and 9 bases lay outside the gene matches. CDR1 and CDR2 (germline): MNHEY, SVGEGT. This CDR3 is 15 amino acids long. The DNA for the CDR3 is TGTGCCAGCAGTTATGGGGCGGGAGGAAGGAACGAGCAGTACTTC. As protein: CASSYGAGGRNEQYF.

This clonotype was detected ten times or more. The chain employs TRBV6-5 and TRBJ1-5, with TRBD1 as a possible D gene (5 bases). Trimming took off 4 bases at V and 3 bases at J, with 7 bases between the two ends. CDR3 size: 13 residues. From germline, CDR1 is MNHEY and CDR2 SVGAGI. The CDR3 DNA sequence: TGTGCCAGCAGTTCAGGGCCCAATCAGCCCCAGCATTTT. Protein sequence: CASSSGPNQPQHF.

This clonotype was recorded many times. This chain uses TRBV7-2 with TRBJ2-1; 8 bases line up with TRBD2. Germline V CDR1 and CDR2: SGHTA, FQGNSA. The CDR3 sequence is 14 residues long. Trimming took 5 bases from V and 5 from J; bases not matched to a gene: 5. The CDR3 loop reads CASSKGLGHNEQFF. CDR3 DNA: TGTGCCAGCAGCAAGGGACTAGGCCACAATGAGCAGTTCTTC.

The gene calls are TRBV6-2 or TRBV6-3 and TRBJ2-7; possible D gene TRBD1, 6 bases. Germline V gene sequence: CDR1 MNHEY, CDR2 SVGEGT. Between the trimmed V and J ends, which lost 8 bases and 5 bases, there was a span of 10 bases. CDR3 size: 11 residues. The CDR3, as DNA: TGTGCCAGCCAGCAGGGGCACGAGCAGTACGTC. This translates into CASQQGHEQYV.

This clonotype was observed many times. The chain joins TRBV20-1 to TRBJ2-2; the match to TRBD2 covers 14 bases. V gave up 5 bases and J gave up 7 bases; unmatched junction bases: 6. Per germline, CDR1 DFQATT and CDR2 SNEGSKA (reference sequence). The CDR3 spans 15 residues. CDR3 loop: CSASGLAGDSGELFF. CDR3 coding DNA: TGCAGTGCTTCGGGACTAGCGGGAGACAGCGGGGAGCTGTTTTTT.

This clonotype has at least ten counts. This sequence joins TRBV10-3 and TRBJ2-5, with D hard to call. V was cut by 3 bases and J by 2 bases, with 7 bases left in between. Germline CDR1 and CDR2: ENHRY and SYGVKD. The CDR3 covers 13 residues. This CDR3 reads CAISDRIQETQYF. DNA of the CDR3: TGTGCCATCAGTGATCGGATACAAGAGACCCAGTACTTC.

This clonotype was observed many times. This rearrangement joins TRBV12-3 or TRBV12-4 to TRBJ1-3; 8 nucleotides line up with TRBD1. This CDR3 region has 15 residues. V lost 7 bases and J lost 3; bases outside the gene matches: 8. In DNA form, the CDR3 reads TGTGCCAGCACCCGGACAGGGCTATTTGGAAACACCATATATTTT. Translated: CASTRTGLFGNTIYF.

This clonotype has more than one count but fewer than ten. The DNA for the CDR3 is TGTGCCAGCAGCCCTGACAGGGGGCGCGGGTGGTATTCACCCCTCCACTTT. This codes for CASSPDRGRGWYSPLHF. The genes are TRBV5-6 and TRBJ1-6; 10 bases are a match to TRBD1. The V and J ends lost 4 bases and 8 bases, in that order; junction bases with no gene match: 12. The CDR3 is made up of 17 amino acids. Germline V gene lookup returns CDR1 SGHDT and CDR2 YYEEEE.

This clonotype was picked up many times. V gene TRBV12-3 or TRBV12-4 combines with J gene TRBJ1-1; 8 bases agree with TRBD1. Trimming cost V 2 bases and J 4 bases; bases outside gene matches: 3. The CDR3 extends over 14 amino acids. CDR3 coding DNA: TGTGCCAGCAGTTTATCCCAGGGGGCCACTGAAGCTTTCTTT. Protein: CASSLSQGATEAFF.

The chain couples TRBV19 to TRBJ2-1; D not resolved. The CDR3 consists of 12 residues. CDR1 LNHDA and CDR2 SQIVND come from the germline V gene (reference sequence). V lost 6 bases and J lost 10, with 13 bases in between. The CDR3 DNA reads as TGTGCCAGTAGCTTCCCTCCGGGCGAGCAGTTCTTC. This encodes CASSFPPGEQFF.

This clonotype was seen many times. The chain employs TRBV5-5 and TRBJ1-1, with D unclear. Deletions cut 1 base from V and 7 bases from J, with 11 bases between. The CDR3 extends over 13 amino acids. Per germline, CDR1 SGHKS and CDR2 YYEKEE (reference sequence). This CDR3 reads CASSLYGNLEAFF. In DNA form, the CDR3 reads TGTGCCAGCAGCTTGTACGGAAACCTTGAAGCTTTCTTT.

There are many counts of this clonotype. V gene TRBV5-4 combines with J gene TRBJ2-3; D unclear. Germline-derived CDR1 and CDR2 are SGHNT and YYREEE (reference sequence). The CDR3 covers 13 residues. V was shortened by 4 bases and J by 5 bases, with 11 bases between the two germline ends. DNA for the CDR3: TGTGCCAGCAGCCAGACATCCATAGATACGCAGTATTTT. It yields the protein CASSQTSIDTQYF.

The V and J genes are TRBV5-6 and TRBJ2-4, with 7 bases matching TRBD1. Looked up from germline, CDR1 is SGHDT and CDR2 is YYEEEE. This CDR3 contains 14 residues. Trimming removed 3 bases from V and 6 bases from J; junction bases left unmatched: 6. CDR3: CASSWMTGPNIQYF. As DNA, the CDR3 is TGTGCCAGCAGCTGGATGACAGGGCCAAACATTCAGTACTTC.

There are many counts of this clonotype. This sequence joins TRBV7-2 and TRBJ1-1, with 8 bases aligning to TRBD1. Trimming cost V 5 bases and J 5 bases; bases outside gene matches: 7. The CDR3 is 14 amino acids. Germline CDR1 SGHTA, CDR2 FQGNSA. Here the CDR3 reads CASSKDRGGTEAFF. Written as DNA, the CDR3 is TGTGCCAGCAGCAAAGACAGGGGAGGGACTGAAGCTTTCTTT.

This clonotype has just a few counts. V usage is TRBV7-6 and J usage is TRBJ1-1, with 8 bases that match TRBD1. J lost 7 bases, V lost 1 base, and 8 bases had no gene match. The CDR3 extends over 15 amino acids. In germline, CDR1 is SGHVS, CDR2 FNYEAQ. The DNA of the CDR3 is TGTGCCAGCAGCTTAGTCCAGGGGGCCCTTAATGAAGCTTTCTTT. It is translated as CASSLVQGALNEAFF. Variable domain in full (rest from reference TRBV7-6 and TRBJ1-1): GAGVSQSPRYKVTKRGQDVALRCDPISGHVSLYWYRQALGQGPEFLTYFNYEAQQDKSGLPNDRFSAERPEGSISTLTIQRTEQRDSAMYRCASSLVQGALNEAFFGQGTRLTVV.

The chain's CDR3 is CSATTPGQPNYGYTF. The DNA for the CDR3 is TGCAGTGCTACAACCCCGGGACAGCCGAACTATGGCTACACCTTC. The V gene is TRBV20-1, the J gene TRBJ1-2; TRBD1 aligns across 7 bases. J lost 2 bases, V lost 4 bases, and 10 bases had no gene match. CDR3 length equals 15 residues. CDR1 and CDR2 (germline): DFQATT, SNEGSKA (reference sequence).

The J gene is TRBJ2-3, the V gene TRBV9, with a weak D call TRBD2 (5 bases). Germline CDR1 is SGDLS and CDR2 is YYNGEE. This CDR3 is built from 16 residues. The V and J ends lost 1 base and 1 base respectively, with 13 bases between them. The CDR3 DNA sequence: TGTGCCAGCAGCGTAAGACGGGTCGGGGGCACAGATACGCAGTATTTT. The encoded protein is CASSVRRVGGTDTQYF.

This clonotype appeared a few times. The chain uses TRBV5-1 and TRBJ1-1; 8 bases line up with TRBD1. The CDR3 loop spans 15 amino acids. After removal of 0 bases from V and 4 bases from J, the junction contained 5 bases not matched to a gene. Germline V gene lookup returns CDR1 SGHRS and CDR2 YFSETQ. The DNA of the CDR3 is TGCGCCAGCAGCTTGGATGGACAGGGAATCACTGAAGCTTTCTTT. Its translation: CASSLDGQGITEAFF. Full variable domain (missing parts from reference TRBV5-1 and TRBJ1-1): KAGVTQTPRYLIKTRGQQVTLSCSPISGHRSVSWYQQTPGQGLQFLFEYFSETQRNKGNFPGRFSGRQFSNSRSEMNVSTLELGDSALYLCASSLDGQGITEAFFGQGTRLTVV.

This clonotype was counted ten times or more. DNA of the CDR3: TGTGCCAGCAGCCTCCTAGGGGGCGGGGAACTAGCGGGTCTCAATGAGCAGTTCTTC. This encodes CASSLLGGGELAGLNEQFF. The rearrangement uses TRBV7-9 and TRBJ2-1; 9 bases map to TRBD2. This CDR3 is 19 amino acids long. Germline assignment: CDR1 SEHNR and CDR2 FQNEAQ (reference sequence). Trimming at V came to 5 bases and at J to 6 bases, leaving 20 bases not matched to a gene.

The sample holds many counts of this clonotype. The chain employs TRBV2 and TRBJ2-2; D is unclear. Trimming took off 6 bases at V and 0 bases at J, with 11 bases between the two ends. Germline values: CDR1 SNHLY, CDR2 FYNNEI. There are 15 residues in the CDR3. CDR3: CASRWANPNTGELFF. In DNA, the CDR3 is TGTGCCAGCAGATGGGCTAACCCGAACACCGGGGAGCTGTTTTTT.

This clonotype was detected many times. Here the CDR3 DNA reads TGTGCCAGCAGCCTCACCACAGATACGCAGTATTTT. Translating gives CASSLTTDTQYF. V and J are TRBV11-2 and TRBJ2-3, with D hard to call. Germline V gives CDR1 SGHAT, CDR2 FQNNGV. The V end lost 5 bases, the J end lost 2 bases, and 5 bases lay between the germline ends. The CDR3 extends over 12 amino acids.